A single sample gave rise to the 7 T cell receptor beta chains below, sequenced in a study of blood T cell repertoires in COVID-19. Method: immunoSEQ multiplex PCR; TCRdb's copy keeps in-frame clones and lacks some. The data show fewer than 95,000 clones, about 85% seen once. The sequenced sample was peripheral blood. The receptors were sampled from a male donor with acute or convalescent COVID-19.

This clone was found once. This chain links TRBV3-1 (or the pseudogene TRBV3-2) with TRBJ2-5, with a tentative D call TRBD2 (5 bases). Trimming left V 1 base short and J 5 bases short, with 5 bases between. CDR1 is LGHDT, CDR2 YNNKEL, per germline (reference sequence). The CDR3 contains 12 residues. The CDR3, as DNA: TGTGCCAGCAGCCAAGGGGAGGAGACCCAGTACTTC. It specifies CASSQGEETQYF.

V gene TRBV6-5 combines with J gene TRBJ1-1, with 7 nucleotides matching TRBD1. This CDR3 has 14 residues. Germline V gene data show CDR1 as MNHEY and CDR2 as SVGAGI. Germline trimming cut 8 bases from V and 8 bases from J; bases unmatched to any gene: 14. As DNA, the CDR3 is TGTGCCAGCGCCAGGGGGGCACTTAACGGGGAAGCTTTCTTT. It yields the protein CASARGALNGEAFF.

The chain is built from TRBV5-1 and TRBJ2-3, with 8 bases aligning to TRBD1. The CDR3 sequence is 15 residues long. Losses at the gene ends were 0 bases for V and 5 bases for J; bases not matched to a gene: 5. CDR1 and CDR2 from the germline V gene are SGHRS and YFSETQ. As DNA, the CDR3 is TGCGCCAGCAGCTTGGACGGACAGGGAGGAGATACGCAGTATTTT. Protein: CASSLDGQGGDTQYF.

The gene calls are TRBV30 and TRBJ2-3; 7 bases are shared with TRBD1. The J segment lost 1 base and the V segment lost 2 bases, leaving 6 bases of the junction unmatched. Germline assignment: CDR1 GTSNPN and CDR2 SVGIG (reference sequence). The CDR3 length is 15 residues. Written as DNA, the CDR3 is TGTGCCTGGAGTCGGGACAGATTGGGCACAGATACGCAGTATTTT. This sequence encodes CAWSRDRLGTDTQYF. Based on the CDR3 plus reference TRBV30 and TRBJ2-3, the full variable domain is SQTIHQWPATLVQPVGSPLSLECTVEGTSNPNLYWYRQAAGRGLQLLFYSVGIGQISSEVPQNLSASRPQDRQFILSSKKLLLSDSGFYLCAWSRDRLGTDTQYFGPGTRLTVL.

About this clone: Other DNA sequences from this sample encode an identical CDR3 as well. J is TRBJ2-3 and V is TRBV9, with TRBD2 matching over 9 bases. Germline loops: CDR1 SGDLS, CDR2 YYNGEE. The length of the CDR3 is 14 residues. V shed 0 bases, J shed 4 bases, and the junction held 0 bases outside the gene matches. CDR3 DNA sequence: TGTGCCAGCAGCGTAGGCGGGGGGGCAGATACGCAGTATTTT. It specifies CASSVGGGADTQYF.

The rearrangement uses TRBV19 and TRBJ2-1, with 10 bases aligning to TRBD2. Unmatched junction bases numbered 14, after V lost 4 bases and J lost 8 bases. This CDR3 is built from 17 residues. The germline gives CDR1 LNHDA, CDR2 SQIVND (reference sequence). The DNA for the CDR3 is TGTGCCAGTAGTACCCTAGGGGCTAGCGGGGGAGTTGATGAGCAGTTCTTC. Translating it yields CASSTLGASGGVDEQFF.

The chain combines TRBV7-6 with TRBJ2-2; TRBD2 agrees at 11 bases. Losses at the gene ends were 1 base for V and 4 bases for J; bases not matched to a gene: 8. Germline V gives CDR1 SGHVS, CDR2 FNYEAQ. This CDR3 is built from 18 residues. Written as DNA, the CDR3 is TGTGCCAGCAGCTTAGGCGTGACTAGCGGGGCCGGCACCGGGGAGCTGTTTTTT. It specifies CASSLGVTSGAGTGELFF.